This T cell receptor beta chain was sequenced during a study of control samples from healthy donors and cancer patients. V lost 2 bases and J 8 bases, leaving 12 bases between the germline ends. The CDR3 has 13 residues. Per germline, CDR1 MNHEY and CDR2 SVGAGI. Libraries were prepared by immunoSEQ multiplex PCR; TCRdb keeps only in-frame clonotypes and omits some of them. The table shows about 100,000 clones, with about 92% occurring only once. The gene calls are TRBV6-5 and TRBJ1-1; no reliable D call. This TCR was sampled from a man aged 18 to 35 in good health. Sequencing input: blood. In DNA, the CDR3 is TGTGCCAGCAGTTACGCAGCATATGGGGAAGCTTTCTTT. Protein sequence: CASSYAAYGEAFF.